Shown below are 2 T cell receptor beta chains from a single sample sequenced in a study of cytomegalovirus exposure and HLA in healthy donors. The PCR made use of 60 Vbeta and 13 Jbeta primers. Libraries were prepared by immunoSEQ multiplex PCR; TCRdb keeps only in-frame clonotypes and omits some of them. The sample includes 100,000 to 150,000 clones, 15% to 20% seen only once; the top ten take approximately 2.6%. The sequenced material came from PBMCs. The origin of the receptors is a female donor in good health and CMV-seropositive.

The chain joins TRBV6-5 to TRBJ1-1; perhaps TRBD1 as D (6 bases). Germline CDR1 is MNHEY and CDR2 is SVGAGI. V was pared by 4 bases and J by 10 bases, with 13 bases between. This CDR3 has 12 residues. DNA for the CDR3: TGTGCCAGCAGTTCCGGACAGTTGGGAGCTTTCTTT. Its translation is CASSSGQLGAFF.

This clone was found a few times. The rearrangement joins TRBV6-5 to TRBJ1-1; D is unclear. CDR3 size: 13 residues. V lost 4 bases, J lost 4 bases, and 10 bases lay in between. Germline CDR1 is MNHEY and CDR2 is SVGAGI. The CDR3 sequence is CASSSRWATEAFF. The CDR3, as DNA: TGTGCCAGCAGTTCCAGGTGGGCCACTGAAGCTTTCTTT.